This T cell receptor (beta chain) emerged from a study of T cells after yellow fever vaccination. This clonotype was seen more than once but under ten times. As TCR cDNA was made by 5'RACE template switching, a universal primer site and UMIs were added. MiXCR, run by TCRdb on the 5' RACE reads, gives a single entry per CDR3 protein. The profile covers about 96,000 distinct CDR3 sequences, with 8.9% appearing a single time and 16% taken by the ten largest. Trimming took off 0 bases at V and 5 bases at J, with 13 bases between the two ends. The CDR3 contains 15 residues. Germline V CDR1 and CDR2: LNHNV, YYDKDF (reference sequence). General study points: Sorted repertoires could include abundant contaminating clonotypes from bulk cells. The study re-detected most primary-vaccination clones after the booster (roughly 96% CD4, around 89% CD8).

The chain uses TRBV15 and TRBJ1-2, with D hard to call. The sequence was obtained from a man aged 18 to 30 who received the YFV17D yellow fever vaccine. Sequenced here: CD8+ T cells not binding an NS4B(214-222) dextramer, sorted from PBMCs, sampled approximately 15 days after the first yellow fever vaccination. The CDR3: CATSRDPPPPYGYTF. Written as DNA, the CDR3 is TGTGCCACCAGCAGAGATCCCCCCCCGCCGTATGGCTACACCTTC.